The 17 T cell receptor beta chains in this list originate from one sample, sequenced in a study of tissue T cells after allogeneic stem cell transplantation. This table comes from immunoSEQ multiplex PCR, and its TCRdb copy is limited to in-frame clones, with some not included. The top ten clones hold 3% to 4% of a sample with roughly 42,000 clones, roughly 89% of them seen once. The material sequenced was blood, taken before transplantation. Receptors were obtained from a woman between 35 and 70 years old who later had graft-versus-host disease after an allogeneic stem cell transplant.

This sequence joins TRBV5-1 and TRBJ2-2, with 9 bases that match TRBD1. Trimming at V came to 4 bases and at J to 5 bases, leaving 9 bases not matched to a gene. From germline, CDR1 is SGHRS and CDR2 YFSETQ. The CDR3 sequence is 16 residues long. This chain's CDR3 is CASSATGGSGTGELFF. The CDR3 DNA follows: TGCGCCAGCAGCGCAACAGGGGGCAGTGGAACCGGGGAGCTGTTTTTT.

The chain uses TRBV4-1 and TRBJ1-1; D remains unclear. Between the trimmed V and J ends, which lost 7 bases and 7 bases, there was a span of 25 bases. From germline, CDR1 is MGHRA and CDR2 YSYEKL. The CDR3 sequence is 16 residues long. In nucleotides, the CDR3 is TGCGCCAGCACCCGTCGAGGATATGTGACTCAGGATGAAGCTTTCTTT. It yields the protein CASTRRGYVTQDEAFF.

This chain links TRBV5-1 with TRBJ2-5, with D maybe TRBD1 (6 bases). CDR3 length: 15 residues. V lost 4 bases and J lost 5, with 18 bases in between. CDR1 SGHRS and CDR2 YFSETQ come from the germline V gene. In nucleotides, the CDR3 is TGCGCCAGCAGCACAGGGTATGGCGGGCGGGAGACCCAGTACTTC. This translates into CASSTGYGGRETQYF.

The J gene is TRBJ2-2, the V gene TRBV7-2; no definite D call. CDR1 SGHTA and CDR2 FQGNSA come from the germline V gene. The CDR3 runs 15 residues. V shed 1 base and J shed 0 bases, with 6 bases lying between them. CDR3 amino acids: CASSLGTANTGELFF. For the CDR3, the DNA is TGTGCCAGCAGCTTAGGTACAGCGAACACCGGGGAGCTGTTTTTT.

This chain links TRBV7-9 with TRBJ1-5; D is uncertain. Trimming took off 5 bases at V and 4 bases at J, with 12 bases between the two ends. The CDR3 has 14 residues. Germline assignment: CDR1 SEHNR and CDR2 FQNEAQ (reference sequence). The CDR3 loop is CASSAVEGNQPQHF. DNA of the CDR3: TGTGCCAGCAGCGCTGTGGAGGGAAATCAGCCCCAGCATTTT.

The genes are TRBV5-4 and TRBJ2-1; 9 bases align to TRBD2. The J segment lost 2 bases and the V segment lost 0 bases, leaving 3 bases of the junction unmatched. Per germline, CDR1 SGHNT and CDR2 YYREEE (reference sequence). The CDR3 is 16 residues long. The CDR3 region is CASSLGTSGPYNEQFF. The CDR3 nucleotides read TGTGCCAGCAGCTTGGGAACTAGCGGGCCCTACAATGAGCAGTTCTTC.

The chain joins TRBV28 to TRBJ2-3; D ambiguous. V dropped 9 bases and J dropped 2 bases, with 9 bases sitting between them. Germline CDR1 reads MDHEN; CDR2 reads SYDVKM. The length of the CDR3 is 12 residues. The CDR3 DNA follows: TGTGCCAGTAATCCGAACACAGATACGCAGTATTTT. Its protein is CASNPNTDTQYF.

V usage is TRBV7-2 and J usage is TRBJ2-3, with 7 nucleotides matching TRBD1. The CDR3 has 15 residues. Losses at the gene ends were 4 bases for V and 1 base for J; bases not matched to a gene: 5. CDR1 and CDR2 (germline): SGHTA, FQGNSA. CDR3 DNA sequence: TGTGCCAGCAGCTATCCCGGGACAGGCACAGATACGCAGTATTTT. Translation gives CASSYPGTGTDTQYF.

The chain has TRBV28 and TRBJ1-6; tentative D call: TRBD1 (5 bases). The V and J ends lost 6 bases and 13 bases respectively, with 19 bases between them. The CDR3 sequence is 14 residues long. Per the germline V gene, CDR1 is MDHEN and CDR2 is SYDVKM. The CDR3 nucleotides read TGTGCCAGCAGCCCGGGACTCGGGTCAGGGCCCCTCCACTTT. Translation: CASSPGLGSGPLHF.

This chain uses TRBV4-3 with TRBJ2-5; D may be TRBD1 or TRBD2 (7 bases each). CDR1 is LGHNA and CDR2 is YSLEER in the germline V gene. V was shortened by 2 bases and J by 5 bases, with 9 bases between the two germline ends. The CDR3 covers 13 residues. CDR3 protein: CASSQQGGETQYF. In DNA form, the CDR3 reads TGCGCCAGCAGCCAACAGGGGGGGGAGACCCAGTACTTC.

This clone showed up just once. The chain uses TRBV5-1 and TRBJ2-1, with 8 bases aligning to TRBD2. This CDR3 has 19 residues. Germline V gene data show CDR1 as SGHRS and CDR2 as YFSETQ. With 0 bases clipped from V and 0 bases from J, the junction kept 11 bases outside the gene matches. CDR3: CASSLAGGSGKSSYNEQFF. The CDR3 DNA reads as TGCGCCAGCAGCTTGGCCGGCGGTAGCGGGAAGAGCTCCTACAATGAGCAGTTCTTC.

V and J are TRBV6-4 and TRBJ2-3; TRBD2 matches at 8 bases. Germline CDR1 reads MRHNA; CDR2 reads SNTAGT. The ends lost 3 bases at V and 1 base at J; junction bases unmatched: 3. The CDR3 contains 15 residues. In DNA form, the CDR3 reads TGTGCCAGCAGTGATAGAGCGGGAGGCACAGATACGCAGTATTTT. As protein: CASSDRAGGTDTQYF.

The chain joins TRBV28 to TRBJ1-4; tentatively, D is TRBD1 (5 bases). The V end lost 8 bases, the J end lost 7 bases, and 17 bases lay between the germline ends. The V gene's germline CDR1 is MDHEN and CDR2 SYDVKM. The CDR3 is 14 residues long. CDR3 coding DNA: TGTGCCAGCCTAGAGGATAGGGGAAGTGAAAAACTGTTTTTT. Its translation is CASLEDRGSEKLFF.

This clone has a single count. The rearrangement joins TRBV13 to TRBJ2-7; TRBD2 agrees at 12 bases. Looked up from germline, CDR1 is PRHDT and CDR2 is FYEKMQ (reference sequence). The CDR3 is made up of 17 amino acids. V lost 5 bases, J lost 2 bases, and 10 bases stayed unmatched. Here the CDR3 DNA reads TGTGCCAGCAGCACTAGGACTAGCGGGAATCCGACCTACGAGCAGTACTTC. Amino acid sequence: CASSTRTSGNPTYEQYF.

CDR3 region: CASSLRTGGGNTIYF. CDR3 nucleotide sequence: TGTGCCAGCAGCCTTCGGACAGGGGGCGGAAACACCATATATTTT. V gene TRBV11-2 combines with J gene TRBJ1-3; 11 bases match TRBD1. Germline CDR1 is SGHAT and CDR2 is FQNNGV. The ends lost 5 bases at V and 4 bases at J; junction bases unmatched: 4. The CDR3 length is 15 residues.

V usage is TRBV5-1 and J usage is TRBJ2-1; 9 bases are shared with TRBD2. Germline values: CDR1 SGHRS, CDR2 YFSETQ. Unmatched junction bases numbered 6, after V lost 4 bases and J lost 4 bases. This CDR3 is 15 amino acids long. The CDR3 protein is CASSAGTSIYNEQFF. The CDR3 DNA is TGCGCCAGCAGCGCCGGGACTAGCATTTACAATGAGCAGTTCTTC.

This chain links TRBV2 with TRBJ1-5; D call uncertain. Germline CDR1 SNHLY, CDR2 FYNNEI. This CDR3 region has 13 residues. Deletions cut 7 bases from V and 3 bases from J, with 10 bases between. CDR3 loop: CASIRNPNQPQHF. CDR3 nucleotides: TGTGCCAGCATAAGGAATCCCAATCAGCCCCAGCATTTT.